The 26 T cell receptor beta chains in this list originate from one sample, sequenced in a study of T cell repertoires in cytomegalovirus infection. TCRdb recomputed calls from the reads with MiXCR, one row per CDR3 protein. The sample yields around 300,000 distinct CDR3 sequences, roughly a quarter seen once. The sample comprised PBMCs. The receptors come from a human donor in good health (CMV status not recorded). Some clones in this sample may be carry-over from other donors' samples.

This clonotype has a handful of counts. V gene TRBV7-6 combines with J gene TRBJ2-5; 10 bases fit TRBD2. CDR1 is SGHVS and CDR2 is FNYEAQ in the germline V gene. V was pared by 3 bases and J by 4 bases, with 8 bases of the junction left unmatched. CDR3 size: 16 residues. In nucleotides, the CDR3 is TGTGCCAGCAGCTTGGGAGCGGGAGGGATCGGAGAGACCCAGTACTTC. Protein product: CASSLGAGGIGETQYF.

This rearrangement joins TRBV7-2 to TRBJ2-3; 13 bases fit TRBD2. V trimming: 6 bases; J trimming: 0 bases; junction bases outside the gene matches: 0. CDR1 is SGHTA and CDR2 is FQGNSA in the germline V gene. The CDR3 is 15 residues long. CDR3 residues: CASRGLAGSTDTQYF. CDR3 DNA sequence: TGTGCCAGCAGGGGACTAGCGGGGAGCACAGATACGCAGTATTTT.

The rearrangement uses TRBV6-1 and TRBJ2-1; D may be TRBD2 (7 bases). V lost 6 bases and J lost 4, with 13 bases in between. Germline-derived CDR1 and CDR2 are MNHNS and SASEGT. CDR3 length: 14 amino acids. CDR3 sequence: CASREGGTYNEQFF. DNA for the CDR3: TGTGCCAGCAGGGAGGGGGGGACGTACAATGAGCAGTTCTTC.

The chain joins TRBV10-3 to TRBJ2-5; unclear D gene. The germline CDR1 and CDR2 sequences are ENHRY and SYGVKD. The germline V and J ends were trimmed by 0 bases and 0 bases, with 5 bases remaining between them. CDR3 size: 14 residues. This chain's CDR3 is CAISESSNQETQYF. CDR3 coding DNA: TGTGCCATCAGTGAGTCGAGTAACCAAGAGACCCAGTACTTC.

This sequence joins TRBV10-3 and TRBJ2-1; 8 nucleotides match TRBD2. Germline V CDR1 and CDR2: ENHRY, SYGVKD. The CDR3 spans 15 residues. Trimming cost V 8 bases and J 5 bases; bases outside gene matches: 11. In DNA form, the CDR3 reads TGTGCCATCGGCCTCGGGGGGGGCCGGGACAATGAGCAGTTCTTC. It is translated as CAIGLGGGRDNEQFF.

The chain has TRBV29-1 and TRBJ1-5; D gene uncertain. Germline V gene lookup returns CDR1 SQVTM and CDR2 ANQGSEA. V was trimmed by 7 bases and J by 2 bases, leaving 12 bases between them. CDR3 length equals 13 residues. This chain's CDR3 is CSARGAGNQPQHF. As DNA, the CDR3 is TGCAGCGCCCGCGGCGCGGGCAATCAGCCCCAGCATTTT.

This clonotype was picked up a small number of times. This chain uses TRBV10-3 with TRBJ1-5, with TRBD1 matching 11 bases. J gave up 1 base and V 3 bases, and 2 bases lay outside the gene matches. The CDR3 has 16 amino acids. Germline-derived CDR1 and CDR2 are ENHRY and SYGVKD. For the CDR3, the DNA is TGTGCCATCAGTGACGGGACAGGGGGAAGCAATCAGCCCCAGCATTTT. It is translated as CAISDGTGGSNQPQHF.

The rearrangement joins TRBV5-1 to TRBJ2-3; 8 nucleotides agree with TRBD1. Germline V lookup: CDR1 SGHRS, CDR2 YFSETQ. The length of the CDR3 is 17 residues. V dropped 0 bases and J dropped 1; count of bases not matched to a gene: 7. The CDR3 sequence is CASSLAGTGRGTDTQYF. The CDR3 nucleotides are TGCGCCAGCAGCTTGGCCGGGACAGGACGGGGCACAGATACGCAGTATTTT. The full variable domain, its missing parts supplied by reference TRBV5-1 and TRBJ2-3, is KAGVTQTPRYLIKTRGQQVTLSCSPISGHRSVSWYQQTPGQGLQFLFEYFSETQRNKGNFPGRFSGRQFSNSRSEMNVSTLELGDSALYLCASSLAGTGRGTDTQYFGPGTRLTVL.

The chain recombines TRBV20-1 with TRBJ2-3; the D is unclear. Germline values: CDR1 DFQATT, CDR2 SNEGSKA (reference sequence). Trimming removed 0 bases at V and 6 bases at J, with 13 bases between. The CDR3 runs 14 residues. The CDR3 loop reads CSARDDSYPDTQYF. The CDR3 DNA is TGCAGTGCTAGAGATGACTCTTACCCGGATACGCAGTATTTT.

The chain employs TRBV6-1 and TRBJ2-7; 8 bases are shared with TRBD2. Germline V gene lookup returns CDR1 MNHNS and CDR2 SASEGT. The V and J ends lost 0 bases and 6 bases, in that order; junction bases with no gene match: 13. There are 17 residues in the CDR3. CDR3 amino acids: CASSEASSGGIRPEQYF. CDR3 in DNA: TGTGCCAGCAGTGAAGCTTCTTCGGGGGGGATCCGTCCCGAGCAGTACTTC.

This clonotype was recorded many times. V usage is TRBV7-2 and J usage is TRBJ2-1, with D possibly matching TRBD1 (6 bases). The CDR3 has 14 amino acids. Germline V gives CDR1 SGHTA, CDR2 FQGNSA. Trimming pared 5 bases from V and 6 bases from J, leaving 14 bases between. The CDR3 coding sequence is TGTGCCAGCAGCCCGTTGACAGGACGCAATGAGCAGTTCTTC. Amino acids: CASSPLTGRNEQFF.

Many counts were recorded for this clonotype. The chain has TRBV11-2 and TRBJ2-1; D gene uncertain. CDR3 length: 15 residues. Trimming left V 2 bases short and J 4 bases short, with 12 bases between. Germline CDR1 and CDR2: SGHAT and FQNNGV. The CDR3 sequence is CASSLNTASYNEQFF. CDR3 DNA: TGTGCCAGCAGCTTAAACACAGCATCATACAATGAGCAGTTCTTC. Drawing the rest from reference TRBV11-2 and TRBJ2-1, the complete variable domain is EAGVAQSPRYKIIEKRQSVAFWCNPISGHATLYWYQQILGQGPKLLIQFQNNGVVDDSQLPKDRFSAERLKGVDSTLKIQPAKLEDSAVYLCASSLNTASYNEQFFGPGTRLTVL.

The chain couples TRBV19 to TRBJ1-5; D is ambiguous. V was cut by 2 bases and J by 0 bases, with 5 bases left in between. CDR3 length equals 14 residues. CDR1 and CDR2 (germline): LNHDA, SQIVND (reference sequence). The CDR3 DNA sequence: TGTGCCAGTAGTATACAGGTTAGCAATCAGCCCCAGCATTTT. Protein sequence: CASSIQVSNQPQHF.

The chain employs TRBV7-2 and TRBJ2-5, with D possibly TRBD1 on 6 matching bases. Germline loops: CDR1 SGHTA, CDR2 FQGNSA. V was shortened by 0 bases and J by 5 bases, with 13 bases between the two germline ends. The CDR3 has 15 residues. CDR3 region: CASSLAPDSWETQYF. CDR3 DNA: TGTGCCAGCAGCTTAGCCCCGGACAGTTGGGAGACCCAGTACTTC.

CDR3 sequence reads: CASSFTGLAGVDEQFF. The CDR3 DNA sequence: TGCGCCAGCAGCTTCACGGGACTAGCGGGAGTCGATGAGCAGTTCTTC. The chain combines TRBV5-1 with TRBJ2-1; 14 nucleotides match TRBD2. V shed 2 bases, J shed 8 bases, and the junction held 6 bases outside the gene matches. The CDR3 spans 16 residues. Looked up from germline, CDR1 is SGHRS and CDR2 is YFSETQ.

V and J are TRBV28 and TRBJ2-1; D gene uncertain. Germline V gene data show CDR1 as MDHEN and CDR2 as SYDVKM. Trimming pared 6 bases from V and 1 base from J, leaving 13 bases between. CDR3 length equals 15 residues. Here the CDR3 DNA reads TGTGCCAGCAGACCAGCCGGAGTGTCCTACAATGAGCAGTTCTTC. Translation gives CASRPAGVSYNEQFF.

In its sample, this clonotype was seen many times. V gene TRBV7-2 combines with J gene TRBJ2-3; TRBD2 matches 15 bases. Trimming at V came to 1 base and at J to 3 bases, leaving 5 bases not matched to a gene. Germline loops: CDR1 SGHTA, CDR2 FQGNSA. The length of the CDR3 is 18 residues. Here the CDR3 reads CASSLVPGLAGGTDTQYF. CDR3 nucleotides: TGTGCCAGCAGCTTAGTGCCGGGACTAGCGGGAGGAACAGATACGCAGTATTTT.

The chain is built from TRBV20-1 and TRBJ1-5; a possible D gene is TRBD1 (5 bases). Germline V gene data show CDR1 as DFQATT and CDR2 as SNEGSKA (reference sequence). Between the trimmed V and J ends, which lost 4 bases and 5 bases, there was a span of 15 bases. The CDR3 is 14 residues long. The chain's CDR3 is CSATHRQIDQPQHF. For the CDR3, the DNA is TGCAGTGCTACCCATCGACAGATAGATCAGCCCCAGCATTTT.

This clonotype came up many times. V gene TRBV7-8 combines with J gene TRBJ2-7, with 8 bases that match TRBD1. Germline V gene sequence: CDR1 SGHVS, CDR2 FQNEAQ. The junction had 10 bases not matched to a gene; V was cut back by 5 bases and J by 4 bases. The CDR3 is 15 residues long. In DNA form, the CDR3 reads TGTGCCAGCAGCCCGGACAGGGAGGTCATGTACGAGCAGTACTTC. Encoded protein: CASSPDREVMYEQYF.

The J gene is TRBJ1-4, the V gene TRBV15; no definite D call. The V end lost 1 base, the J end lost 0 bases, and 3 bases lay between the germline ends. The CDR3 is made up of 14 amino acids. Germline V CDR1 and CDR2: LNHNV, YYDKDF (reference sequence). The CDR3 loop reads CATSRGATNEKLFF. DNA for the CDR3: TGTGCCACCAGCAGAGGTGCAACTAATGAAAAACTGTTTTTT.

This sequence joins TRBV5-1 and TRBJ2-5; the D is unclear. The V gene lost 4 bases and the J gene lost 2 bases, with 15 bases spanning the gap. CDR1 is SGHRS, CDR2 YFSETQ, per germline. This CDR3 spans 15 amino acids. CDR3 in DNA: TGCGCCAGCAGCCCGAGGACGGGTGGACAAGAGACCCAGTACTTC. Translation gives CASSPRTGGQETQYF. Variable domain in full (rest from reference TRBV5-1 and TRBJ2-5): KAGVTQTPRYLIKTRGQQVTLSCSPISGHRSVSWYQQTPGQGLQFLFEYFSETQRNKGNFPGRFSGRQFSNSRSEMNVSTLELGDSALYLCASSPRTGGQETQYFGPGTRLLVL.

This clonotype has ten or more counts. This chain links TRBV7-2 with TRBJ2-7; 9 nucleotides line up with TRBD2. Germline-derived CDR1 and CDR2 are SGHTA and FQGNSA. CDR3 size: 15 residues. Trimming at V came to 1 base and at J to 4 bases, leaving 5 bases not matched to a gene. The CDR3 bases are TGTGCCAGCAGCTTAGATAGCGGGAGAGGTTACGAGCAGTACTTC. Translating it yields CASSLDSGRGYEQYF. Combining the CDR3 with reference TRBV7-2 and TRBJ2-7 gives the whole variable domain GAGVSQSPSNKVTEKGKDVELRCDPISGHTALYWYRQSLGQGLEFLIYFQGNSAPDKSGLPSDRFSAERTGGSVSTLTIQRTQQEDSAVYLCASSLDSGRGYEQYFGPGTRLTVT.

This clonotype was detected only once. The chain uses TRBV28 and TRBJ1-2; D is ambiguous. The CDR3 totals 11 residues. Trimming removed 4 bases at V and 5 bases at J, with 5 bases between. Germline CDR1 reads MDHEN; CDR2 reads SYDVKM. The CDR3 nucleotides are TGTGCCAGCAGTTCCCGGTATGGCTACACCTTC. This encodes CASSSRYGYTF.

The table lists this clonotype with many counts. The V gene is TRBV6-5, the J gene TRBJ2-3; possible D gene TRBD2, 6 bases. The CDR3 contains 15 residues. In germline, CDR1 is MNHEY, CDR2 SVGAGI. Trimming removed 2 bases from V and 1 base from J, with 10 bases in between. The CDR3 bases are TGTGCCAGCAGTTACGGGGCTAGCGGCACAGATACGCAGTATTTT. Its protein product is CASSYGASGTDTQYF.

The rearrangement joins TRBV20-1 to TRBJ2-7, with a possible D match to TRBD2 (5 bases). Germline V CDR1 and CDR2: DFQATT, SNEGSKA (reference sequence). The V and J ends lost 0 bases and 0 bases respectively, with 21 bases between them. CDR3 length: 18 residues. DNA of the CDR3: TGCAGTGCTAGAGATGGGCCCCCCCGGCGGGCCTTCTCCTACGAGCAGTACTTC. Translation: CSARDGPPRRAFSYEQYF.

The genes are TRBV19 and TRBJ2-7; D remains unclear. With 0 bases removed from V and 0 bases from J, the gap between germline ends came to 9 bases. The CDR3 has 15 amino acids. The germline V gene encodes CDR1 LNHDA and CDR2 SQIVND (reference sequence). This CDR3 is CASSIDPGNSYEQYF. In DNA form, the CDR3 reads TGTGCCAGTAGTATAGACCCAGGAAACTCCTACGAGCAGTACTTC.